Included here is one T cell receptor (beta chain) sequence, with context. Its target is not known. The ends lost 6 bases at V and 3 bases at J; junction bases unmatched: 3. CDR3 size: 13 residues. These data are taken from a study of T cell responses to AZD1222 COVID-19 vaccine. Overall study results and limits: Close to half of spike-specific TCRs reportedly recognize unmutated variant regions. White British donors predominated, females outnumbered males, and clonal diversity was possibly underestimated.

Data came from immunoSEQ multiplex PCR; TCRdb stores just in-frame clones and leaves some out. This sample has roughly 180,000 clones, with 75% to 90% found just once. The sequence was collected from an adult in good health. This chain connects TRBV12-3 or TRBV12-4 to TRBJ2-5; 8 nucleotides match TRBD1. Sequencing used peripheral blood, obtained on day 0 of AZD1222 vaccination. This CDR3 is CASRTGEKETQYF. CDR3 bases: TGTGCCAGCAGGACAGGGGAAAAAGAGACCCAGTACTTC.